The next 15 T cell receptor beta chains were all read from a single sample in a study of blood T cell repertoires in COVID-19. Measured with immunoSEQ multiplex PCR; TCRdb has only the in-frame clones, and not every one. This sample carries roughly 54,000 clones, approximately 84% of them seen once, and the ten largest clones take around 30%. Sequenced input: peripheral blood. These receptor sequences come from a human donor in a cohort sampled during active COVID-19.

This clone was detected once. The V and J genes are TRBV7-8 and TRBJ1-1; D remains unclear. Germline CDR1 and CDR2: SGHVS and FQNEAQ. The V end was cut by 1 base, the J end by 1 base, with 7 bases between. The CDR3 sequence is 14 residues long. The CDR3 coding sequence is TGTGCCAGCAGCTTAGTAGTTGAGAACACTGAAGCTTTCTTT. Translation: CASSLVVENTEAFF.

In DNA, the CDR3 is TGTGCCAGCAGCCAATGGACAGAAAACTACGAGCAGTACTTC. It is translated as CASSQWTENYEQYF. The V call is TRBV2, the J call TRBJ2-7, with D possibly TRBD1 on 6 matching bases. V dropped 6 bases and J dropped 3 bases, with 15 bases sitting between them. CDR1 and CDR2 (germline): SNHLY, FYNNEI. The length of the CDR3 is 14 residues.

This chain links TRBV3-1 (or the pseudogene TRBV3-2) with TRBJ1-1, with D possibly matching TRBD1 (6 bases). V was clipped by 1 base and J by 4 bases, with 10 bases between them. Germline V gene data show CDR1 as LGHDT and CDR2 as YNNKEL (reference sequence). The CDR3 sequence is 14 residues long. DNA for the CDR3: TGTGCCAGCAGCCAAGGGGGAGGGGGCACTGAAGCTTTCTTT. Its protein product is CASSQGGGGTEAFF.

The chain couples TRBV2 to TRBJ2-3; D gene uncertain. Looked up from germline, CDR1 is SNHLY and CDR2 is FYNNEI. The CDR3 is 13 amino acids. The V end lost 6 bases, the J end lost 2 bases, and 9 bases lay between the germline ends. CDR3 sequence reads: CASRSQFTDTQYF. The CDR3 nucleotides are TGTGCCAGCAGGAGTCAATTCACAGATACGCAGTATTTT.

The J gene is TRBJ1-2, the V gene TRBV19, with unresolved D. The CDR3 has 12 residues. Germline V gives CDR1 LNHDA, CDR2 SQIVND (reference sequence). Trimming left V 7 bases short and J 8 bases short, with 14 bases between. CDR3 DNA: TGTGCCAGTACGAGGCCAACGGGAGGCTACACCTTC. Translating gives CASTRPTGGYTF.

The chain combines TRBV19 with TRBJ2-7; weak D call: TRBD1 (5 bases). Germline CDR1 and CDR2: LNHDA and SQIVND (reference sequence). V was trimmed by 1 base and J by 0 bases, leaving 10 bases between them. This CDR3 is built from 15 residues. CDR3 sequence: CASSIGGASSYEQYF. The DNA for the CDR3 is TGTGCCAGTAGTATAGGTGGGGCCAGCTCCTACGAGCAGTACTTC.

This clone was recorded only once. This chain uses TRBV5-6 with TRBJ2-5; TRBD1 agrees at 7 bases. Trimming removed 1 base from V and 2 bases from J; junction bases left unmatched: 2. From germline, CDR1 is SGHDT and CDR2 YYEEEE. The CDR3 runs 14 residues. The CDR3 reads CASSLPGQQETQYF. Here the CDR3 DNA reads TGTGCCAGCAGCTTGCCGGGACAGCAAGAGACCCAGTACTTC. Together with reference TRBV5-6 and TRBJ2-5, the CDR3 gives the full variable domain: DAGVTQSPTHLIKTRGQQVTLRCSPKSGHDTVSWYQQALGQGPQFIFQYYEEEERQRGNFPDRFSGHQFPNYSSELNVNALLLGDSALYLCASSLPGQQETQYFGPGTRLLVL.

The chain is built from TRBV5-1 and TRBJ2-7; the D gene is possibly TRBD1 (5 bases). The CDR3 is 12 amino acids. Germline V gene data show CDR1 as SGHRS and CDR2 as YFSETQ. V was pared by 7 bases and J by 6 bases, with 14 bases between. The CDR3 is CASSEGVREQYF. The CDR3 nucleotides read TGCGCCAGCTCCGAAGGGGTCCGCGAGCAGTACTTC.

The chain carries TRBV12-3 or TRBV12-4 and TRBJ2-1, with TRBD1 matching 10 bases. With V trimmed by 5 bases and J by 6 bases, 1 base remained unmatched. This CDR3 region has 13 residues. The CDR3 DNA reads TGTGCCAGCAGTGACAGGGGGCGCAATGAGCAGTTCTTC. This translates into CASSDRGRNEQFF.

The V and J genes are TRBV5-6 and TRBJ2-3, with a weak D call TRBD2 (5 bases). The CDR3 loop spans 16 amino acids. Trimming removed 4 bases from V and 0 bases from J, with 15 bases in between. The germline CDR1 and CDR2 sequences are SGHDT and YYEEEE. CDR3 nucleotide sequence: TGTGCCAGCAGCAGGTGGAGGCAACGAAGCACAGATACGCAGTATTTT. It encodes CASSRWRQRSTDTQYF.

The chain carries TRBV9 and TRBJ1-4, with D possibly TRBD1 on 6 matching bases. Germline lookup yields CDR1 SGDLS and CDR2 YYNGEE. The CDR3 consists of 16 residues. V gave up 4 bases and J gave up 3 bases, with 16 bases separating them. CDR3 amino acids: CASSTRTAGANEKLFF. CDR3 DNA sequence: TGTGCCAGCAGCACCCGGACAGCTGGGGCTAATGAAAAACTGTTTTTT.

This rearrangement joins TRBV5-1 to TRBJ2-2; perhaps TRBD1 as D (6 bases). Germline assignment: CDR1 SGHRS and CDR2 YFSETQ. Trimming took 0 bases from V and 7 from J, leaving 16 bases between them. The CDR3 consists of 16 residues. CDR3 bases: TGCGCCAGCAGCTTGGCGGAAGGGCAGGGGCACGGGGAGCTGTTTTTT. Its translation is CASSLAEGQGHGELFF. The complete variable domain, with remaining parts taken from reference TRBV5-1 and TRBJ2-2, reads KAGVTQTPRYLIKTRGQQVTLSCSPISGHRSVSWYQQTPGQGLQFLFEYFSETQRNKGNFPGRFSGRQFSNSRSEMNVSTLELGDSALYLCASSLAEGQGHGELFFGEGSRLTVL.

The chain has TRBV29-1 and TRBJ1-2; D gene unclear. The germline V gene encodes CDR1 SQVTM and CDR2 ANQGSEA. V lost 3 bases and J 8 bases, leaving 19 bases between the germline ends. The length of the CDR3 is 14 residues. In DNA, the CDR3 is TGCAGCGTTGACGTGGGTAGCGATTTTGCGGGCTACACCTTC. It specifies CSVDVGSDFAGYTF.

The gene calls are TRBV9 and TRBJ1-3, with D possibly matching TRBD1 (6 bases). The V gene's germline CDR1 is SGDLS and CDR2 YYNGEE. V was trimmed by 5 bases and J by 2 bases, leaving 17 bases between them. CDR3 length: 16 amino acids. The CDR3 DNA follows: TGTGCCAGCAGTCTTGAGGCACAGGGTCCTGGAAACACCATATATTTT. This codes for CASSLEAQGPGNTIYF.

The chain has TRBV7-2 and TRBJ2-2, with D maybe TRBD1 (7 bases). The germline V gene has CDR1 SGHTA and CDR2 FQGNSA. Trimming left V 5 bases short and J 5 bases short, with 15 bases between. This CDR3 is built from 15 residues. CDR3 nucleotide sequence: TGTGCCAGCAGCCTCCGACAGGGAGGAACCGGGGAGCTGTTTTTT. Its protein product is CASSLRQGGTGELFF.